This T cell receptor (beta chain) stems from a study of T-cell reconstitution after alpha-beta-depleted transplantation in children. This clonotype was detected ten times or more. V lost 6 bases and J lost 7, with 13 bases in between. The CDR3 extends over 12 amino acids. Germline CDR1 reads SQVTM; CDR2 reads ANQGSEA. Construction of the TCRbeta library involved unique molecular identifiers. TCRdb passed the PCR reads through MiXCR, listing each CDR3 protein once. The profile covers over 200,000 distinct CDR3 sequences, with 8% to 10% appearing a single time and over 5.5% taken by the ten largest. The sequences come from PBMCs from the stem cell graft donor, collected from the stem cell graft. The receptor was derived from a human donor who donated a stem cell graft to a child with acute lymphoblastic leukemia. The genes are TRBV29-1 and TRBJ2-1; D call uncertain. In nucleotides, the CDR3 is TGCAGCGTAACCGGGCCTCCGAATGAGCAGTTCTTC. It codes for CSVTGPPNEQFF.